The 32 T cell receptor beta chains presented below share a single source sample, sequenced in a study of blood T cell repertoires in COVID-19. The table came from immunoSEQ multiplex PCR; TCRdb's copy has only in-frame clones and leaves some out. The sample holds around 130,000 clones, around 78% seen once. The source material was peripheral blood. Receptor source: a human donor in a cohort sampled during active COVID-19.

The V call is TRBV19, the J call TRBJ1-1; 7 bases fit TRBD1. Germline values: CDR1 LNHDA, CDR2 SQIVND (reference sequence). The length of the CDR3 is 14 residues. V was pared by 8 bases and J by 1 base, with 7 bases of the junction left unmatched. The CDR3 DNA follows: TGTGCCAGTTCGACAGGGAACCGGAACACTGAAGCTTTCTTT. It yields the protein CASSTGNRNTEAFF. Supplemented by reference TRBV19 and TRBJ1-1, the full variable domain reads DGGITQSPKYLFRKEGQNVTLSCEQNLNHDAMYWYRQDPGQGLRLIYYSQIVNDFQKGDIAEGYSVSREKKESFPLTVTSAQKNPTAFYLCASSTGNRNTEAFFGQGTRLTVV.

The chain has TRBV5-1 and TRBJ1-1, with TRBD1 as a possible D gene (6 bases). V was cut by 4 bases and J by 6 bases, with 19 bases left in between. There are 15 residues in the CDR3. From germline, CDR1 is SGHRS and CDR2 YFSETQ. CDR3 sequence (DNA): TGCGCCAGCAGCAGTCCAGGGGACCTGGGAGCTGAAGCTTTCTTT. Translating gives CASSSPGDLGAEAFF.

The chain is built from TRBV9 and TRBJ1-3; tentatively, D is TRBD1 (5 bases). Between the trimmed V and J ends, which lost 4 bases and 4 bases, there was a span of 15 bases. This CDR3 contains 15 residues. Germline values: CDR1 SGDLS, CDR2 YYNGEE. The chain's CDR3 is CASSPQRGVGNTIYF. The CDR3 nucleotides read TGTGCCAGCAGCCCCCAGCGGGGGGTAGGAAACACCATATATTTT.

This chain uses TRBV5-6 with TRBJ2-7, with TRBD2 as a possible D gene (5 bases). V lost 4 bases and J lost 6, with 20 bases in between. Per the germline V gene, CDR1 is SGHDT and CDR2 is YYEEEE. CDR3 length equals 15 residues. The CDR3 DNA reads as TGTGCCAGCAGCCTCCGGGGTGGGCAGGAGCGCGAGCAGTACTTC. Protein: CASSLRGGQEREQYF.

CDR3 protein: CASSYNYGGPLHF. In DNA, the CDR3 is TGTGCCAGCAGTTATAATTACGGGGGTCCCCTCCACTTT. J is TRBJ1-6 and V is TRBV27; TRBD1 might be the D (5 bases). Trimming cost V 4 bases and J 13 bases, with 14 bases left between them. CDR1 MNHEY and CDR2 SMNVEV come from the germline V gene (reference sequence). The CDR3 covers 13 residues.

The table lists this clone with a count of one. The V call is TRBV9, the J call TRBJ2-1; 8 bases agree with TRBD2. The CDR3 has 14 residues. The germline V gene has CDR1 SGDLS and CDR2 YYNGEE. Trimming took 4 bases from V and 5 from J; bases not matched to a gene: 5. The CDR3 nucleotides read TGTGCCAGCAGCCTGGGACTAGTCCACAATGAGCAGTTCTTC. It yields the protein CASSLGLVHNEQFF.

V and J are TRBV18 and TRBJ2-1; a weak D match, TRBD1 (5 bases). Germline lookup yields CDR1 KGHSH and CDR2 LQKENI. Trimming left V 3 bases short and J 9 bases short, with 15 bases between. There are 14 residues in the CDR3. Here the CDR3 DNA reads TGTGCCAGCTCACCCAGTATGAGGCAGGGTGAGCAGTTCTTC. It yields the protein CASSPSMRQGEQFF.

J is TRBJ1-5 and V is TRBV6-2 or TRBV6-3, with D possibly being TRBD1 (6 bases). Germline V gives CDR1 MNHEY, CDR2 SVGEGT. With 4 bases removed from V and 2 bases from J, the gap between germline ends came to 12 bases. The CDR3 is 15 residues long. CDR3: CASSLGGAGNQPQHF. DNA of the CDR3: TGTGCCAGCAGTTTGGGGGGGGCCGGCAATCAGCCCCAGCATTTT.

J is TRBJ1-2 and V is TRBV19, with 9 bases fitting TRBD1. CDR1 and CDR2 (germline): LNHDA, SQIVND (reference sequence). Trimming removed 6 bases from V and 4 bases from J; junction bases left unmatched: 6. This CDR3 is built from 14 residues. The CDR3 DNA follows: TGTGCCAGTAGCCCGGACAGGGGTCTCTATGGCTACACCTTC. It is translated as CASSPDRGLYGYTF.

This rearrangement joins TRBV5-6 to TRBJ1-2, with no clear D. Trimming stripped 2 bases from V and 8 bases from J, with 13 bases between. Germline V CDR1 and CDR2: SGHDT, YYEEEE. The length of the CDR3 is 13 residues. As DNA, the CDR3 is TGTGCCAGCAGCTTATGGGGAGGGTCAGGCTACACCTTC. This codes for CASSLWGGSGYTF.

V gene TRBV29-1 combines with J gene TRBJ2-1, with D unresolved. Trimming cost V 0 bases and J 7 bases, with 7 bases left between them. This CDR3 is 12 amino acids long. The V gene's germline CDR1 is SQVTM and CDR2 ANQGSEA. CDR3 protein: CSVEDYKNEQFF. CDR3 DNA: TGCAGCGTTGAAGATTACAAAAATGAGCAGTTCTTC.

In nucleotides, the CDR3 is TGTGCCAGCAGCGCCAGGGGACAGGGTTGGGGTACTGAAGCTTTCTTT. Translating gives CASSARGQGWGTEAFF. The V and J genes are TRBV7-2 and TRBJ1-1; 9 bases fit TRBD1. Germline-derived CDR1 and CDR2 are SGHTA and FQGNSA. The CDR3 spans 16 residues. V was clipped by 5 bases and J by 5 bases; unmatched bases: 12.

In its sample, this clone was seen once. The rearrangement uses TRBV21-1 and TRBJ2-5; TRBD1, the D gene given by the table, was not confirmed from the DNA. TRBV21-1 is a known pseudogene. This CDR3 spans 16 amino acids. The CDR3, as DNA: TGTGCCAGCAGCAAAGAGACAAGCCAGCAGGGGGAGACCCAGTACTTC. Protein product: CASSKETSQQGETQYF.

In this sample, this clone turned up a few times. CDR3 sequence: CASSSTGVGYGYTF. CDR3 in DNA: TGTGCCAGCAGCTCGACAGGGGTGGGCTATGGCTACACCTTC. The chain employs TRBV7-9 and TRBJ1-2; 8 positions agree with TRBD1. This CDR3 spans 14 amino acids. In germline, CDR1 is SEHNR, CDR2 FQNEAQ (reference sequence). The ends lost 4 bases at V and 4 bases at J; junction bases unmatched: 5.

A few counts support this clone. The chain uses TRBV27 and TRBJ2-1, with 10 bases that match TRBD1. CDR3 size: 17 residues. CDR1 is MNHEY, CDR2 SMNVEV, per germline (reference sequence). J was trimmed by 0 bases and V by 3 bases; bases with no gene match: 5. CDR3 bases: TGTGCCAGCAGTTTCCTGGGACAGGGGAGCTCCTACAATGAGCAGTTCTTC. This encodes CASSFLGQGSSYNEQFF.

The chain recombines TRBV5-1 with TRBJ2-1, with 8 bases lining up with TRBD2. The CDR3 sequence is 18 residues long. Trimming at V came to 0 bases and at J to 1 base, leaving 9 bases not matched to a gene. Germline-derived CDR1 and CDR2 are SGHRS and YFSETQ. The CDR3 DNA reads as TGCGCCAGCAGCTTGGCCGCGAGCGGGGGAAAATCCTACAATGAGCAGTTCTTC. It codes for CASSLAASGGKSYNEQFF. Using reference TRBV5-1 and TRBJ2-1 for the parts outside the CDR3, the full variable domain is KAGVTQTPRYLIKTRGQQVTLSCSPISGHRSVSWYQQTPGQGLQFLFEYFSETQRNKGNFPGRFSGRQFSNSRSEMNVSTLELGDSALYLCASSLAASGGKSYNEQFFGPGTRLTVL.

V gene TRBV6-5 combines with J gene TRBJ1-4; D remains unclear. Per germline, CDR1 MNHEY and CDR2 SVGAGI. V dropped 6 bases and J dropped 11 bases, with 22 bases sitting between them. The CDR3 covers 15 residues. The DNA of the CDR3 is TGTGCCAGCAGCCCGCGGGCTGGAGCCCTAATTAAACTGTTTTTT. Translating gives CASSPRAGALIKLFF.

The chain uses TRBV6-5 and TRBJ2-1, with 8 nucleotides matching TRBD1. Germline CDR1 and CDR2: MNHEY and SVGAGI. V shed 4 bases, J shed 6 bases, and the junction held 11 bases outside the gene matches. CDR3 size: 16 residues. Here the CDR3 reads CASSSARTGFPNEQFF. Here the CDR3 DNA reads TGTGCCAGCAGTTCCGCCCGGACAGGGTTTCCCAATGAGCAGTTCTTC.

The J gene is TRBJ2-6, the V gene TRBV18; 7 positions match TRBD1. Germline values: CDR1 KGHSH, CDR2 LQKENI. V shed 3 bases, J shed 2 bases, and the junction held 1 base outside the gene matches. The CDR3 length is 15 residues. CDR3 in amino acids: CASSPQGAGANVLTF. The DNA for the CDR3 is TGTGCCAGCTCACCCCAGGGGGCTGGGGCCAACGTCCTGACTTTC.

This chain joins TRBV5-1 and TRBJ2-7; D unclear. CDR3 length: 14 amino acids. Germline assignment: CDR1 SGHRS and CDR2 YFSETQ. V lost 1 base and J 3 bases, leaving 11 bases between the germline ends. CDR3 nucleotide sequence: TGCGCCAGCAGCTTGACCGGGTTCCACTACGAGCAGTACTTC. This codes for CASSLTGFHYEQYF.

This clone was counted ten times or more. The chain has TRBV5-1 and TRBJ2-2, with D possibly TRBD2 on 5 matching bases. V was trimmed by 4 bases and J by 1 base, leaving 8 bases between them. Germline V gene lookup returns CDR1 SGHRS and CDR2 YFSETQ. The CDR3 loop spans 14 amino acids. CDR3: CASSPGLNTGELFF. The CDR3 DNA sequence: TGCGCCAGCAGCCCCGGACTGAACACCGGGGAGCTGTTTTTT.

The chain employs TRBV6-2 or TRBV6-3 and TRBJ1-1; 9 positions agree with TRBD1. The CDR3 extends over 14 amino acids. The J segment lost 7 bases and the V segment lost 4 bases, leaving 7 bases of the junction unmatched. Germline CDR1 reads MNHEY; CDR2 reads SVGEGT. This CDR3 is CASSSGTGKVEAFF. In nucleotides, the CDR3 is TGTGCCAGCAGTTCTGGGACAGGGAAGGTTGAAGCTTTCTTT.

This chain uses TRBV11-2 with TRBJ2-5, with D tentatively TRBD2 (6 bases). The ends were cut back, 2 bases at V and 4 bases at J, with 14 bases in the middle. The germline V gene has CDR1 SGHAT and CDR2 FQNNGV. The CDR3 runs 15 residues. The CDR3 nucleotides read TGTGCCAGCAGCTTACGTACGGGGGACGGAGAGACCCAGTACTTC. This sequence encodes CASSLRTGDGETQYF.

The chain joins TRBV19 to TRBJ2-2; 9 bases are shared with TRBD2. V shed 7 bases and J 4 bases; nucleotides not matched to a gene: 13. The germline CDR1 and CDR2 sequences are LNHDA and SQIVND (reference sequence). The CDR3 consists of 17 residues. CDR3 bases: TGTGCCAGTACCGATTTCGCGGGGGGGCTTGGCACCGGGGAGCTGTTTTTT. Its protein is CASTDFAGGLGTGELFF. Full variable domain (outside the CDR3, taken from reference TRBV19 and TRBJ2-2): DGGITQSPKYLFRKEGQNVTLSCEQNLNHDAMYWYRQDPGQGLRLIYYSQIVNDFQKGDIAEGYSVSREKKESFPLTVTSAQKNPTAFYLCASTDFAGGLGTGELFFGEGSRLTVL.

The CDR3 coding sequence is TGTGCCAGCAGCCGGACAGGGAATCAGCGCGAGCAGTTCTTC. The encoded protein is CASSRTGNQREQFF. The chain employs TRBV11-1 and TRBJ2-1; TRBD1 matches at 8 bases. CDR3 length equals 14 residues. With 5 bases clipped from V and 10 bases from J, the junction kept 10 bases outside the gene matches. Germline V gene lookup returns CDR1 SGHAT and CDR2 FQDESV (reference sequence).

For the CDR3, the DNA is TGTGCCAGCAGCTCCGATGGGACAGCCAGGAATCCACCCCTCCACTTT. It codes for CASSSDGTARNPPLHF. The chain uses TRBV11-2 and TRBJ1-6, with 7 bases identical to TRBD1. Germline CDR1 SGHAT, CDR2 FQNNGV. V shed 4 bases, J shed 11 bases, and the junction held 14 bases outside the gene matches. The CDR3 extends over 16 amino acids.

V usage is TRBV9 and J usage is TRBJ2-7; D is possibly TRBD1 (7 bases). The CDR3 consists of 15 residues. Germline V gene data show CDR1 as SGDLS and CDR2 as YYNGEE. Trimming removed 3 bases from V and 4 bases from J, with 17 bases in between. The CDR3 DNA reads TGTGCCAGCAGCGCCTCAACCAGGGGGGAGTACGAGCAGTACTTC. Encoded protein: CASSASTRGEYEQYF.

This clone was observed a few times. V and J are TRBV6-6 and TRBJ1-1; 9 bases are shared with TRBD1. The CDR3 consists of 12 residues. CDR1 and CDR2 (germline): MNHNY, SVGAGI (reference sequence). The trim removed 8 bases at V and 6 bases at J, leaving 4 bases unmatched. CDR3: CASGTGTSEAFF. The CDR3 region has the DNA TGTGCCAGCGGGACAGGGACGTCTGAAGCTTTCTTT.

The CDR3 here is CASSLRAGFANEKLFF. The CDR3 bases are TGCGCCAGCAGCTTGAGGGCAGGGTTCGCTAATGAAAAACTGTTTTTT. The chain combines TRBV5-1 with TRBJ1-4; weak D call: TRBD1 (5 bases). This CDR3 has 16 residues. The V end lost 1 base, the J end lost 3 bases, and 13 bases lay between the germline ends. Per the germline V gene, CDR1 is SGHRS and CDR2 is YFSETQ.

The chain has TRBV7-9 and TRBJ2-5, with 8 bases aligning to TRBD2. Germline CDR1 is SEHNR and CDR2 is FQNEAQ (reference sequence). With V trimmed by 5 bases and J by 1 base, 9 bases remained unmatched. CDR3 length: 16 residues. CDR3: CASSPQRGTLQETQYF. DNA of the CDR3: TGTGCCAGCAGCCCCCAGCGGGGGACTCTCCAAGAGACCCAGTACTTC.

CDR3 loop: CASSPLSTDTQYF. DNA of the CDR3: TGTGCCAGCAGCCCTTTATCCACAGATACGCAGTATTTT. The chain carries TRBV28 and TRBJ2-3; D not certain. CDR1 MDHEN and CDR2 SYDVKM come from the germline V gene. CDR3 length: 13 amino acids. Trimming stripped 6 bases from V and 2 bases from J, with 9 bases between.

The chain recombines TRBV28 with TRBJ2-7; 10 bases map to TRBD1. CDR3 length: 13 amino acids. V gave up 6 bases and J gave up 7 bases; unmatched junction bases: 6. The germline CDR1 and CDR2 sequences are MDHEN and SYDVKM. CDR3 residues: CASRRQGAGEQYF. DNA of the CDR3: TGTGCCAGCAGAAGACAGGGGGCGGGGGAGCAGTACTTC. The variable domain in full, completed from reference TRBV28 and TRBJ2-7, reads DVKVTQSSRYLVKRTGEKVFLECVQDMDHENMFWYRQDPGLGLRLIYFSYDVKMKEKGDIPEGYSVSREKKERFSLILESASTNQTSMYLCASRRQGAGEQYFGPGTRLTVT.